The entry that follows covers one T cell receptor (beta chain) sequence. The antigen remains undetermined. These data originate in a study of a mutant IDH1 vaccine in newly diagnosed glioma. Study information: Vaccination followed radiotherapy alone by 4-6 weeks, or accompanied temozolomide cycles. Patients' prior therapy spanned radiotherapy, temozolomide, or both; most underwent both.

General observations from the study: Among all patients, vaccine-induced immune responses occurred in roughly 93%.

Time point of the sample: week 35, safety follow-up. Doses consisted of 300 ug of mutant IDH1 20-mer peptide each, paired with topical imiquimod. New astrocytomas of WHO grade 3 or 4 that were IDH1-mutant and ATRX-lost were found in the donors. Using immunoSEQ multiplex PCR, the repertoire was profiled, and TCRdb retains in-frame clones only, with some absent. The table lists tens of thousands of clones, about 70% of them singletons, with approximately 8% in the top ten. This CDR3 contains 18 residues. The V gene end was trimmed by 0 bases and the J gene end by 0 bases; junction bases not matched to a gene: 7. CDR1 is SEHNR and CDR2 is FQNEAQ in the germline V gene (reference sequence).

This clonotype was sampled from a man aged 45-65 years with glioma. The V and J genes are TRBV7-9 and TRBJ2-3; 9 bases map to TRBD2. Sequenced material: PBMCs, taken from a glioma patient whose treatment included an IDH1 peptide vaccine. DNA for the CDR3: TGTGCCAGCAGCTTAGCTGTTAGCGGGAGATATAGCACAGATACGCAGTATTTT. Translating it yields CASSLAVSGRYSTDTQYF.